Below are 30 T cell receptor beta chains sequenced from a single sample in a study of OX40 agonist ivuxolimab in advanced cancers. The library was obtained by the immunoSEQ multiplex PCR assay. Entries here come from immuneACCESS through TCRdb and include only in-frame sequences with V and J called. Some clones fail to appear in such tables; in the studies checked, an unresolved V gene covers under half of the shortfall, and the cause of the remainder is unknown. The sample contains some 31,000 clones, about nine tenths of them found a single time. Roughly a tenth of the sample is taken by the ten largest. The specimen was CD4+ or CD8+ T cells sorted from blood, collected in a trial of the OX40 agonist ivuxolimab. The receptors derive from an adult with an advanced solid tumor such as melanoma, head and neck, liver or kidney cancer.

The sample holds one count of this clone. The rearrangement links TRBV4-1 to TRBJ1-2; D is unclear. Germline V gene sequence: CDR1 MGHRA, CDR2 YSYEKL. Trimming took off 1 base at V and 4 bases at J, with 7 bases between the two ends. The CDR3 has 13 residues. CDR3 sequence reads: CASSQGSLYGYTF. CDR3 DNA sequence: TGCGCCAGCAGCCAAGGGAGCCTCTATGGCTACACCTTC.

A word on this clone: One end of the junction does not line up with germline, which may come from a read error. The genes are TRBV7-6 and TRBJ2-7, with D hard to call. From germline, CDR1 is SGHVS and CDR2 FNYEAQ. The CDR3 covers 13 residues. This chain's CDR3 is CASSLGLSHEQYF. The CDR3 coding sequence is TGTGCCAGCAGCTTAGGGCTCTCCCACGAGCAGTACTTC.

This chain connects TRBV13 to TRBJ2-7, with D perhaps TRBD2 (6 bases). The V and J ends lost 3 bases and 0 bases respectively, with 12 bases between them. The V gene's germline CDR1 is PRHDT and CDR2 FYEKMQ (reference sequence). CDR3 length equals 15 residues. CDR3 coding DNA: TGTGCCAGCAGCTTGGCGGGATCTAGCTCCTACGAGCAGTACTTC. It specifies CASSLAGSSSYEQYF. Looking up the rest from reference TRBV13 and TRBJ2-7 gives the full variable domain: AAGVIQSPRHLIKEKRETATLKCYPIPRHDTVYWYQQGPGQDPQFLISFYEKMQSDKGSIPDRFSAQQFSDYHSELNMSSLELGDSALYFCASSLAGSSSYEQYFGPGTRLTVT.

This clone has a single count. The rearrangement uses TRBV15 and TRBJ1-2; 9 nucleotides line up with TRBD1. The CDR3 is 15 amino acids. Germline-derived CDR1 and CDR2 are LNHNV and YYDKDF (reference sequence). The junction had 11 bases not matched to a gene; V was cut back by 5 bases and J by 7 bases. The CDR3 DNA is TGTGCCACCAGCCGTTCCGGGACAGGGTATCTTGGCTACACCTTC. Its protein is CATSRSGTGYLGYTF.

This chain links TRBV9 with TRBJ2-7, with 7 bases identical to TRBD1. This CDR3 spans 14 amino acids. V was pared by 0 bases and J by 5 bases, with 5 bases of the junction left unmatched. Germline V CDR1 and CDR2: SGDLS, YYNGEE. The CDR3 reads CASSVAGTVDEQYF. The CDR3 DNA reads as TGTGCCAGCAGCGTAGCGGGGACAGTCGACGAGCAGTACTTC.

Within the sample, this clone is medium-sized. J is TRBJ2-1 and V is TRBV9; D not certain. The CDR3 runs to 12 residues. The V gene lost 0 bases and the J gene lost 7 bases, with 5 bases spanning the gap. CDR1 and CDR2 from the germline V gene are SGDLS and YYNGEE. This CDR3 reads CASSVEENEQFF. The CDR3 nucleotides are TGTGCCAGCAGCGTAGAAGAAAATGAGCAGTTCTTC.

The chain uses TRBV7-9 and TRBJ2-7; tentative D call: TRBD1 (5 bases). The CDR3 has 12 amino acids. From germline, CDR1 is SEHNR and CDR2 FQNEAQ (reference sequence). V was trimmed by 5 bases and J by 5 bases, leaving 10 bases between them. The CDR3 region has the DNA TGTGCCAGCAGCCGACAGCTCCACGAGCAGTACTTC. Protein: CASSRQLHEQYF. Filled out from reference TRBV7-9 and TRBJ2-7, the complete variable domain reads DTGVSQNPRHKITKRGQNVTFRCDPISEHNRLYWYRQTLGQGPEFLTYFQNEAQLEKSRLLSDRFSAERPKGSFSTLEIQRTEQGDSAMYLCASSRQLHEQYFGPGTRLTVT.

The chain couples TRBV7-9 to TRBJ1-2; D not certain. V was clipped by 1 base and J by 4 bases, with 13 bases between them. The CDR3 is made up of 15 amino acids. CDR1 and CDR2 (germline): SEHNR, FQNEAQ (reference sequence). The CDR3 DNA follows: TGTGCCAGCAGCTTAGTCACAGTATTTTTCTATGGCTACACCTTC. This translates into CASSLVTVFFYGYTF.

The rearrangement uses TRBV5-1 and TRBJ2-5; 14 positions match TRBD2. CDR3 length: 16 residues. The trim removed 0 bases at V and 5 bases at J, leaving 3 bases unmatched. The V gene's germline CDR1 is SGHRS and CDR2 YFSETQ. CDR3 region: CASSLGLAGGQETQYF. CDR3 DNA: TGCGCCAGCAGCTTGGGACTAGCGGGGGGGCAGGAGACCCAGTACTTC.

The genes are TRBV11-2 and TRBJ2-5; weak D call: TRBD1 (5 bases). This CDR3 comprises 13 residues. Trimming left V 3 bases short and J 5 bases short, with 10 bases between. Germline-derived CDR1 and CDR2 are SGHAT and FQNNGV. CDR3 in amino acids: CASSFRVKETQYF. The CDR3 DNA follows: TGTGCCAGCAGCTTCAGGGTCAAGGAGACCCAGTACTTC.

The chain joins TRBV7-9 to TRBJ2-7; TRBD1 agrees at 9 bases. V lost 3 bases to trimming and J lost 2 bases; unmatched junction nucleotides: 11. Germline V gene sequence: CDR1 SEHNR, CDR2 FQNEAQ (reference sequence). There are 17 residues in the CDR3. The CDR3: CASSFPGQGKGTYEQYF. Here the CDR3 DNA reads TGTGCCAGCAGCTTCCCGGGACAGGGAAAAGGGACCTACGAGCAGTACTTC.

The CDR3 here is CASSLGQGIYGYTF. As DNA, the CDR3 is TGTGCCAGCAGCTTAGGGCAGGGGATCTATGGCTACACCTTC. The V gene is TRBV11-2, the J gene TRBJ1-2, with a tentative D call TRBD1 (6 bases). Trimming removed 1 base at V and 4 bases at J, with 10 bases between. This CDR3 comprises 14 residues. Germline V CDR1 and CDR2: SGHAT, FQNNGV.

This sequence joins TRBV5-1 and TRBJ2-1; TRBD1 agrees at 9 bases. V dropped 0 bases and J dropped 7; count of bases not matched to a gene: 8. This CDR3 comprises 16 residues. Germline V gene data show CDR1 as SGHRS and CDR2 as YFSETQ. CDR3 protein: CASSLAPGTGKNEQFF. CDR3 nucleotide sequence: TGCGCCAGCAGCTTGGCACCCGGGACAGGGAAAAATGAGCAGTTCTTC.

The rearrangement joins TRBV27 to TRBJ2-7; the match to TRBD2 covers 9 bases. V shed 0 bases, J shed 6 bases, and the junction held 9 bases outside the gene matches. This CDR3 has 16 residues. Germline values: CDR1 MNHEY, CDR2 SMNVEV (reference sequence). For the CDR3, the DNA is TGTGCCAGCAGTTTATCGATCCTAGCGGGGCCGGTCGAGCAGTACTTC. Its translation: CASSLSILAGPVEQYF.

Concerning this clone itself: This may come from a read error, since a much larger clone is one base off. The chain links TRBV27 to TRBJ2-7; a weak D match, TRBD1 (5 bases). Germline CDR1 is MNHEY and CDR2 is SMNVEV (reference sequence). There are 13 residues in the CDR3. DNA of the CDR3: TGTGCCAGCAGTCCAGGGCAGACCTACGAGCAGCACTTC. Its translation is CASSPGQTYEQHF.

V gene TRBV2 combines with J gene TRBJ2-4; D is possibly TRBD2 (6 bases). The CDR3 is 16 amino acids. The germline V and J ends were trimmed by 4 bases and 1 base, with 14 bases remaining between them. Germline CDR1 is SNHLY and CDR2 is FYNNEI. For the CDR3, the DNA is TGTGCCAGCAGTGGCGGCGGGATGGGGGCCAAAAACATTCAGTACTTC. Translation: CASSGGGMGAKNIQYF. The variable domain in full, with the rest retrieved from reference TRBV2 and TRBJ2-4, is EPEVTQTPSHQVTQMGQEVILRCVPISNHLYFYWYRQILGQKVEFLVSFYNNEISEKSEIFDDQFSVERPDGSNFTLKIRSTKLEDSAMYFCASSGGGMGAKNIQYFGAGTRLSVL.

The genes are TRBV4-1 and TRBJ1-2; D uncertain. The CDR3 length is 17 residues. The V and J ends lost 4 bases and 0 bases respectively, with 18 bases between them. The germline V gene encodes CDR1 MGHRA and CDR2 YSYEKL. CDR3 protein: CASSPPGRLSPNYGYTF. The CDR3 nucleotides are TGCGCCAGCAGCCCCCCTGGCAGACTTTCACCTAACTATGGCTACACCTTC.

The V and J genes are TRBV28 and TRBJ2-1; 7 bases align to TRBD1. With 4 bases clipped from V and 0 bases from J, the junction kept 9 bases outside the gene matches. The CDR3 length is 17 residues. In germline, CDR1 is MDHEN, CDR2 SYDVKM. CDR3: CASSYPAGGSSYNEQFF. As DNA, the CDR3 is TGTGCCAGCAGTTACCCGGCAGGGGGTAGCTCCTACAATGAGCAGTTCTTC.

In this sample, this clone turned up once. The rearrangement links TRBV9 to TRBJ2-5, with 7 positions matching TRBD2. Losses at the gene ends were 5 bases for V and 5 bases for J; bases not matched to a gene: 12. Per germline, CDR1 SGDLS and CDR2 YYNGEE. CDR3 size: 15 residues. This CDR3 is CASSEIDFGGETQYF. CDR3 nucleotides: TGTGCCAGCAGTGAAATCGATTTCGGGGGGGAGACCCAGTACTTC.

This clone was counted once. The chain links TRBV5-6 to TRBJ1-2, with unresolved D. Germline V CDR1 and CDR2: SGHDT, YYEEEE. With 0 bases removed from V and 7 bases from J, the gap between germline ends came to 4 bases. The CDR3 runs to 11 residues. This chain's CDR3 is CASSLGVGYTF. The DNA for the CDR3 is TGTGCCAGCAGCTTGGGGGTTGGCTACACCTTC.

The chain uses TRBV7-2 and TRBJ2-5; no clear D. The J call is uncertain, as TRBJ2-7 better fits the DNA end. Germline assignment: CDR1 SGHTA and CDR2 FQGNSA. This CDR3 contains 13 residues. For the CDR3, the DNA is TGTGCCAGCAGCTTGGTCGGAGACTACGAGCAGTACTTC. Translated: CASSLVGDYEQYF.

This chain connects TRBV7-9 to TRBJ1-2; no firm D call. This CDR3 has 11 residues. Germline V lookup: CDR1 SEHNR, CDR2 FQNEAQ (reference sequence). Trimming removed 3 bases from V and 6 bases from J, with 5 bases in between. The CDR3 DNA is TGTGCCAGCAGCTTTGGAGATGGCTACACCTTC. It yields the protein CASSFGDGYTF.

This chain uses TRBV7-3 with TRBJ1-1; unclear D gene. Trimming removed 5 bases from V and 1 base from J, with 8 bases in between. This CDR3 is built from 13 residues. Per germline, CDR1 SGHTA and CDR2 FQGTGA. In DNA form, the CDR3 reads TGTGCCAGCAGCAACGACGGGAACACTGAAGCTTTCTTT. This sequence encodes CASSNDGNTEAFF.

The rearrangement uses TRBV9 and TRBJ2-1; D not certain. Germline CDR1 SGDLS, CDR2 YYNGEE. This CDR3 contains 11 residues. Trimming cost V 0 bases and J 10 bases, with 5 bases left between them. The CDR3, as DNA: TGTGCCAGCAGCGTAGGCGAGGAGCAGTTCTTC. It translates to CASSVGEEQFF.

This CDR3 is CASKTGFSSYNEQFF. Written as DNA, the CDR3 is TGTGCCAGTAAAACGGGGTTCAGCTCCTACAATGAGCAGTTCTTC. This chain connects TRBV6-5 to TRBJ2-1, with D possibly TRBD2 on 5 matching bases. In germline, CDR1 is MNHEY, CDR2 SVGAGI. V shed 9 bases and J shed 0 bases, with 15 bases lying between them. The CDR3 is 15 residues long.

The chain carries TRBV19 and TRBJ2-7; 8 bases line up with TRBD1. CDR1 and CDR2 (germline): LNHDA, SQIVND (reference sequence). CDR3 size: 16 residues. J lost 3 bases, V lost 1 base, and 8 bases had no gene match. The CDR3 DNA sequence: TGTGCCAGTAGTATAGGGTTTGGACAGGGCCACTACGAGCAGTACTTC. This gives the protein CASSIGFGQGHYEQYF.

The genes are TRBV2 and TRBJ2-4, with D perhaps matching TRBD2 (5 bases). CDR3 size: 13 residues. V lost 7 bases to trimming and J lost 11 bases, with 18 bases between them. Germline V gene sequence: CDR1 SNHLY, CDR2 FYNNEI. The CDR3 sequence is CASTETNSQLQYF. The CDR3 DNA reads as TGTGCCAGCACTGAGACTAACAGTCAGCTTCAGTACTTC.

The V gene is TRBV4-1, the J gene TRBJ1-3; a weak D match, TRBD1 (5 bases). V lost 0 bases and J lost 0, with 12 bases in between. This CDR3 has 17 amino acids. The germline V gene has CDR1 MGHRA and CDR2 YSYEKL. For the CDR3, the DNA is TGCGCCAGCAGCCAAGAGGGCGGGGCGCTCTCTGGAAACACCATATATTTT. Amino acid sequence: CASSQEGGALSGNTIYF.

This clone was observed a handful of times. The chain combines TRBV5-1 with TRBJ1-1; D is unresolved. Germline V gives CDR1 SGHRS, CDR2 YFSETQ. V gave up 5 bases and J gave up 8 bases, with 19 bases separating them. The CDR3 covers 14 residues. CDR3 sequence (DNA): TGCGCCAGCAGACTTAGTCCCGAACCGACAGAAGCTTTCTTT. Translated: CASRLSPEPTEAFF.

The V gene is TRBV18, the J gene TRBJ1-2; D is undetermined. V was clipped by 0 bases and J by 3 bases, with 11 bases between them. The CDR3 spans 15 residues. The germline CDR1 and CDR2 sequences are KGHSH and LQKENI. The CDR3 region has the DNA TGTGCCAGCTCACCACCGCCGGGTTGGGACTATGGCTACACCTTC. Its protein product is CASSPPPGWDYGYTF.